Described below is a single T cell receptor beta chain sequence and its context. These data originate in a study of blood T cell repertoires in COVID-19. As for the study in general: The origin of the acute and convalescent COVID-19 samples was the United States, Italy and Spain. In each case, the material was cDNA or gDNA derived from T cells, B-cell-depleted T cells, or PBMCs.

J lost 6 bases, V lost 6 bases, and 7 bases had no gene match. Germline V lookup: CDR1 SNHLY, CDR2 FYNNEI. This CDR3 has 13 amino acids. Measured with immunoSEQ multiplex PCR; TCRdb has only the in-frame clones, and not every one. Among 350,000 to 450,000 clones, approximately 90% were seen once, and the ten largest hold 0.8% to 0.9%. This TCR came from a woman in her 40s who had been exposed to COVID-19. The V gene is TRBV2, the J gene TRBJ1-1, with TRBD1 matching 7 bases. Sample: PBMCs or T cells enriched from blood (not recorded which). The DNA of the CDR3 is TGTGCCAGCAGCGATGACAGGGCCGCTGAAGCTTTCTTT. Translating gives CASSDDRAAEAFF.